These 12 T cell receptor beta chains share one sample of origin, sequenced in a study of blood T cell repertoires in COVID-19. Sequencing was performed with immunoSEQ multiplex PCR; in TCRdb, only in-frame clones are kept and a portion is missing. The profile shows roughly 170,000 clones, roughly 89% of them singletons. Sequenced material: peripheral blood. Source of these receptors: a woman aged 70-85 years with COVID-19, enrolled during active disease.

This clone was picked up a small number of times. V gene TRBV5-6 combines with J gene TRBJ2-7, with D unclear. CDR3 length: 12 residues. Germline CDR1 reads SGHDT; CDR2 reads YYEEEE. V lost 5 bases to trimming and J lost 5 bases, with 11 bases between them. CDR3 nucleotide sequence: TGTGCCAGCAGTTCCTACCCCCACGAGCAGTACTTC. Amino acid sequence: CASSSYPHEQYF. The whole variable domain, remainder taken from reference TRBV5-6 and TRBJ2-7, is DAGVTQSPTHLIKTRGQQVTLRCSPKSGHDTVSWYQQALGQGPQFIFQYYEEEERQRGNFPDRFSGHQFPNYSSELNVNALLLGDSALYLCASSSYPHEQYFGPGTRLTVT.

V and J are TRBV25-1 and TRBJ2-5, with 9 positions matching TRBD1. CDR3 size: 15 residues. Germline CDR1 MGHDK, CDR2 SYGVNS. The ends lost 5 bases at V and 5 bases at J; junction bases unmatched: 9. Here the CDR3 DNA reads TGTGCCAGCAGTCGACCGGACAGGGGATACGAGACCCAGTACTTC. Translated, it gives CASSRPDRGYETQYF.

This clone was detected a few times. The gene calls are TRBV19 and TRBJ2-7; 9 bases are shared with TRBD1. Trimming at V came to 8 bases and at J to 1 base, leaving 9 bases not matched to a gene. Germline values: CDR1 LNHDA, CDR2 SQIVND (reference sequence). The CDR3 length is 15 residues. In DNA form, the CDR3 reads TGTGCCAGTGGGGGACAGGGAGTGAGGTCCTACGAGCAGTACTTC. It is translated as CASGGQGVRSYEQYF.

This clone has only one observation. The chain links TRBV19 to TRBJ2-2; 11 bases are a match to TRBD2. CDR1 and CDR2 (germline): LNHDA, SQIVND (reference sequence). V was pared by 4 bases and J by 0 bases, with 7 bases of the junction left unmatched. This CDR3 is built from 18 residues. CDR3 sequence (DNA): TGTGCCAGTAGTACCCAAAGGACTAGCGGGTCGAACACCGGGGAGCTGTTTTTT. It codes for CASSTQRTSGSNTGELFF.

V is TRBV18 and J is TRBJ2-1; TRBD1 is a possible D gene (5 bases). Germline lookup yields CDR1 KGHSH and CDR2 LQKENI. Trimming pared 5 bases from V and 8 bases from J, leaving 16 bases between. The length of the CDR3 is 14 residues. CDR3 amino acids: CASSTSFLGHEQFF. CDR3 in DNA: TGTGCCAGCTCAACATCTTTTTTGGGGCATGAGCAGTTCTTC. The complete variable domain, with remaining parts taken from reference TRBV18 and TRBJ2-1, reads NAGVMQNPRHLVRRRGQEARLRCSPMKGHSHVYWYRQLPEEGLKFMVYLQKENIIDESGMPKERFSAEFPKEGPSILRIQQVVRGDSAAYFCASSTSFLGHEQFFGPGTRLTVL.

DNA for the CDR3: TGCAGCGTTGTTCGGGACAGGGGGGATTCTCCGGCTTTCTTT. Translation gives CSVVRDRGDSPAFF. The V call is TRBV29-1, the J call TRBJ1-1; 11 bases align to TRBD1. CDR3 length: 14 amino acids. V lost 4 bases and J lost 11; bases outside the gene matches: 12. Looked up from germline, CDR1 is SQVTM and CDR2 is ANQGSEA.

This chain connects TRBV5-1 to TRBJ2-2; 7 bases match TRBD1. Germline trimming cut 4 bases from V and 4 bases from J; bases unmatched to any gene: 7. This CDR3 is 15 amino acids long. The germline V gene encodes CDR1 SGHRS and CDR2 YFSETQ. Here the CDR3 reads CASSIMTGTTGELFF. In DNA form, the CDR3 reads TGCGCCAGCAGCATAATGACAGGGACCACCGGGGAGCTGTTTTTT.

The chain has TRBV6-2 or TRBV6-3 and TRBJ2-7; TRBD2 matches 15 bases. The CDR3 has 18 residues. Germline values: CDR1 MNHEY, CDR2 SVGEGT. The V segment lost 0 bases and the J segment 4 bases; nucleotides outside the gene matches: 7. CDR3 amino acids: CASSYSIGLAGGLYEQYF. The CDR3 nucleotides are TGTGCCAGCAGTTACTCGATCGGACTAGCGGGAGGGTTGTACGAGCAGTACTTC.

The chain combines TRBV10-3 with TRBJ2-1, with 12 bases fitting TRBD2. The CDR3 has 16 residues. From germline, CDR1 is ENHRY and CDR2 SYGVKD. V was pared by 4 bases and J by 5 bases, with 6 bases of the junction left unmatched. DNA for the CDR3: TGTGCCATCAGTGGGGCAGGACTAGCGGGGAACAATGAGCAGTTCTTC. Amino acid sequence: CAISGAGLAGNNEQFF.

The chain carries TRBV5-8 and TRBJ2-7, with TRBD2 matching 13 bases. The CDR3 is made up of 15 amino acids. Losses at the gene ends were 4 bases for V and 2 bases for J; bases not matched to a gene: 3. Germline loops: CDR1 SGHTS, CDR2 YDEGEE. CDR3 nucleotide sequence: TGTGCCAGCAGCAAGGGACTAGCGGGGACCTACGAGCAGTACTTC. Amino acids: CASSKGLAGTYEQYF.

The chain combines TRBV6-1 with TRBJ2-1; 7 nucleotides align to TRBD1. The CDR3 is 17 residues long. Germline CDR1 MNHNS, CDR2 SASEGT. The junction had 12 bases not matched to a gene; V was cut back by 4 bases and J by 3 bases. In nucleotides, the CDR3 is TGTGCCAGCAGTGTATCGGGTATGGGACAGATCTACAATGAGCAGTTCTTC. Translated: CASSVSGMGQIYNEQFF.

The V gene is TRBV7-9, the J gene TRBJ2-3; no reliable D call. Per germline, CDR1 SEHNR and CDR2 FQNEAQ (reference sequence). This CDR3 has 11 amino acids. V was cut by 5 bases and J by 5 bases, with 5 bases left in between. CDR3 sequence reads: CASSLKDTQYF. CDR3 coding DNA: TGTGCCAGCAGCCTTAAAGATACGCAGTATTTT. Filled out from reference TRBV7-9 and TRBJ2-3, the complete variable domain reads DTGVSQNPRHKITKRGQNVTFRCDPISEHNRLYWYRQTLGQGPEFLTYFQNEAQLEKSRLLSDRFSAERPKGSFSTLEIQRTEQGDSAMYLCASSLKDTQYFGPGTRLTVL.